Sequencing of this T cell receptor beta chain was carried out in a study of T cells after yellow fever vaccination (dated by TCRdb to the late 2010s). As for the study more broadly: Libraries from fractions with low cell numbers were prepared with the SMART-Seq v4 Ultra Low Input RNA kit. Blood was drawn at multiple timepoints before and after primary and secondary immunization, with bulk PBMC replicates and cell subsets isolated. Two healthy male donors, one aged 18 to 30 and one aged 30 to 40 years, were included in the cohort. To track T-cell clones before and after primary and booster YFV17D yellow fever vaccination, bulk TCR alpha and beta repertoires were sequenced longitudinally.

Ten or more counts support this clonotype. There is no known antigen for this receptor. No much larger clone exists at a distance of one base, and base qualities are not known. Study-wide conclusions, independent of this receptor: The secondary T-cell response was weaker than the primary response but faster, peaking on day 5 instead of day 15. A small share of clonotypes occurred in both CD4 and CD8 compartments, likely arising from convergent recombination. Computational filtering was required because FACS-sorted repertoires could contain abundant contaminating clonotypes from the bulk population. The study included only a couple of donors, which limits how far the findings can be generalized. After the booster, most clones that had expanded after primary vaccination were detected again (around 97% of CD4 and roughly nine tenths of CD8), suggesting broad maintenance of memory.

From the cysteine up to the phenylalanine, the CDR3 has a length of 17 residues. Solely the CDR3 DNA is kept, with 51 bases framed from the first base. Compared with germline, V lacks 3 bases and J lacks 8 bases; bases without a gene match: 13. The treatment or condition label here, explained by the study, means: live attenuated yellow fever vaccine strain. At every blood-draw timepoint, two biological replicates of bulk PBMCs were collected. A standard Ficoll-Paque protocol was used to isolate PBMCs from peripheral blood. TriZol was used to extract RNA from bulk PBMCs, CD4 and CD8 fractions, and dextramer-positive and dextramer-negative fractions. TCR cDNA was made using 5'RACE template switching, a step that added a universal primer site and unique molecular identifiers. Priming of cDNA synthesis was performed from both the TCR alpha and TCR beta constant segments. Two PCR steps were used to amplify libraries, with sample barcodes and sequencing adapters being added in the second step. Sequencing of the libraries was done on either Illumina HiSeq 2500 (2x100 bp) or NovaSeq (2x150 bp). Per the source publication's procedure: MIGEC handled demultiplexing of reads and collapsing into UMI consensus sequences, while MiXCR performed V(D)J alignment. Clonotypes responding to the vaccine were identified with edgeR on replicate PBMC samples, with the criteria of FDR below 0.01 and a log2 fold change above 5 up to day 15. Bulk clonotypes were assigned CD4 or CD8 identity according to which sequenced CD4 or CD8 repertoire held them at higher abundance. Using fastp at Q25 and MiXCR, TCRdb reprocessed the public reads and kept productive beta chains. Every entry covers one CDR3 protein and lists the most common genes and DNA from its rows. TCRdb's processing, not the authors', yielded these V and J calls. For this sample there are about 330,000 distinct CDR3 sequences; less than 9.5% appear just once. Under 20% of the sample lies in the top ten.

This receptor was obtained from a man between 18 and 29 years old who received the YFV17D yellow fever vaccine. The chain is encoded by TRBV12-3 or TRBV12-4 joined to TRBJ1-4; 9 bases in between match TRBD1. Sequencing used PBMCs, obtained about 49 days after the first yellow fever vaccination. The DNA sequence is TGTGCCAGCAGTTTCTCGTTTCGGGGGACAGGGTACGAAAAACTGTTTTTT. Translated, it reads CASSFSFRGTGYEKLFF.